This record concerns one T cell receptor beta chain sequence. Other nucleotide sequences in the sample specify the same CDR3. Clones were read by immunoSEQ multiplex PCR, and TCRdb kept only the in-frame ones, dropping some. This table holds 980,000 or so clones, 70% to 85% found once. These data belong to a study of shared clonotypes between healthy human individuals. This CDR3 is built from 12 residues. Deletions cut 2 bases from V and 7 bases from J, with 3 bases between. In germline, CDR1 is MNHEY, CDR2 SVGAGI. The rearrangement uses TRBV6-5 and TRBJ1-6; D unclear. The clonotype comes from a man between 18 and 29 years old in good health. The sample comprised memory CD4+ T cells sorted from blood. The subset here: CD45RA-negative fraction. This CDR3 reads CASSYANSPLHF. The CDR3 coding sequence is TGTGCCAGCAGTTACGCGAATTCACCCCTCCACTTT.